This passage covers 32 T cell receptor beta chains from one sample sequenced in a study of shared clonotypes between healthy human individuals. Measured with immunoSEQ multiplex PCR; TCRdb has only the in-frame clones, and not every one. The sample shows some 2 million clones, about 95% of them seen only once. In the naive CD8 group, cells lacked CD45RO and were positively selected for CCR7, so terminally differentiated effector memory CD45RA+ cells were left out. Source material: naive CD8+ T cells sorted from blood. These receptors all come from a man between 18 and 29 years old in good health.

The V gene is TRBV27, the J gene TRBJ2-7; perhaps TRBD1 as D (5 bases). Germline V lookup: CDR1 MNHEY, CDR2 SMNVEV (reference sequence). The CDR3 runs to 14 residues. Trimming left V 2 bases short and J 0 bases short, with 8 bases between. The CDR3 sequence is CASSLQTASYEQYF. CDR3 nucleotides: TGTGCCAGCAGTTTACAGACAGCCTCCTACGAGCAGTACTTC.

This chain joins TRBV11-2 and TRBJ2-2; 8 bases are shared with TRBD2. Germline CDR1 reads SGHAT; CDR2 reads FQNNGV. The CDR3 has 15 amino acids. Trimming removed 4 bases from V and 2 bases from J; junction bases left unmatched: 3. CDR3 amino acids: CASSSRGGNTGELFF. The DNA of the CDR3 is TGTGCCAGCAGCTCCCGGGGGGGTAACACCGGGGAGCTGTTTTTT.

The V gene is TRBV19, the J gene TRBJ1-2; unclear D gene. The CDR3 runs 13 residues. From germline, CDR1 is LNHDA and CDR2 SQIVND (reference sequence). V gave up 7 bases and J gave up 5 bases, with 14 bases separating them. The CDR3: CASTFRMGYGYTF. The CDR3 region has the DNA TGTGCCAGTACCTTTAGGATGGGGTATGGCTACACCTTC.

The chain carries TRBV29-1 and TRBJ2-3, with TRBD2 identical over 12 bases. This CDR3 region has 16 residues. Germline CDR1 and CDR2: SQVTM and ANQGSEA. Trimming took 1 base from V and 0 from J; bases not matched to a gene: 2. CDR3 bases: TGCAGCGTTGAAGTCGGGACTAGCGGGAGCACAGATACGCAGTATTTT. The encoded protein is CSVEVGTSGSTDTQYF.

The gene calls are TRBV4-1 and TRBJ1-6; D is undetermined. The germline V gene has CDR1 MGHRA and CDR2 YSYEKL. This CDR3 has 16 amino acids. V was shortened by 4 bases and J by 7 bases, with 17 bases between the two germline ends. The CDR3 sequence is CASSPRSGELNSPLHF. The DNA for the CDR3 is TGCGCCAGCAGCCCCCGGTCCGGCGAATTGAATTCACCCCTCCACTTT.

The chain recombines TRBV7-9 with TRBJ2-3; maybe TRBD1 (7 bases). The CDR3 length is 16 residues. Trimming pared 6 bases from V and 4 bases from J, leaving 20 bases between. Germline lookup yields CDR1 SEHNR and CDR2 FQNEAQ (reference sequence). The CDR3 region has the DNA TGTGCCAGCAGTCCAGGGGGACTCCGGGATTCAGATACGCAGTATTTT. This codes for CASSPGGLRDSDTQYF.

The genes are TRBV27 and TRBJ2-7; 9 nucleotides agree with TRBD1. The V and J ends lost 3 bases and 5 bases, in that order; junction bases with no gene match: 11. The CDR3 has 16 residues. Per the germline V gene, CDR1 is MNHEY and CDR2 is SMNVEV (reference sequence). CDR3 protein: CASSLGPGQGNHEQYF. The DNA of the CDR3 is TGTGCCAGCAGTTTGGGGCCGGGACAGGGAAACCACGAGCAGTACTTC.

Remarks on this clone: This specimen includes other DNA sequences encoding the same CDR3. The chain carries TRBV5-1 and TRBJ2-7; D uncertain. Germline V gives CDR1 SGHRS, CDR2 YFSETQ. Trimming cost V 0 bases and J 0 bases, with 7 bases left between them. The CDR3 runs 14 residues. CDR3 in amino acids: CASSLGRISYEQYF. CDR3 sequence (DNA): TGCGCCAGCAGCTTGGGGCGGATCTCCTACGAGCAGTACTTC.

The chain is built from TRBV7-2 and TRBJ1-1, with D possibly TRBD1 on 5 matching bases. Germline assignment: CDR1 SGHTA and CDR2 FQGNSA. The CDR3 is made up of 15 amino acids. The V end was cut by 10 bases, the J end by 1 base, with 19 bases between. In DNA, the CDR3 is TGTGCCACCCACTGGGGCGGACTAACGAACACTGAAGCTTTCTTT. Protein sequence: CATHWGGLTNTEAFF.

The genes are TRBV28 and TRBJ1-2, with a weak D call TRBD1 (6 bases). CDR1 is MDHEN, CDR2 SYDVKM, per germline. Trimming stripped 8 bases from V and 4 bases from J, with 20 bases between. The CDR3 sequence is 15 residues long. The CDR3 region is CASVGRGRLFYGYTF. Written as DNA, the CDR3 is TGTGCCAGCGTAGGGCGGGGGCGGTTGTTCTATGGCTACACCTTC.

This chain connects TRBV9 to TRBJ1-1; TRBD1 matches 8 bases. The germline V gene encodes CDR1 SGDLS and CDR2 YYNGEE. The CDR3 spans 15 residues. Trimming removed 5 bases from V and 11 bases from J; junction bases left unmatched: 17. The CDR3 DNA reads TGTGCCAGCAGTAACAGGGGGGACTTGTCTAGGTGGGCTTTCTTT. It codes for CASSNRGDLSRWAFF.

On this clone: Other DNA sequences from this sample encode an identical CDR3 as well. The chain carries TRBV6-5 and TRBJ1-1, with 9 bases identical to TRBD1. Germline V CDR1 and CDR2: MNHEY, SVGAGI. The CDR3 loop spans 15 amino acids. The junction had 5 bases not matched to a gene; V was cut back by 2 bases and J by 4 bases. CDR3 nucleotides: TGTGCCAGCAGTTACACGGGACAGGGTGGCACTGAAGCTTTCTTT. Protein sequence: CASSYTGQGGTEAFF.

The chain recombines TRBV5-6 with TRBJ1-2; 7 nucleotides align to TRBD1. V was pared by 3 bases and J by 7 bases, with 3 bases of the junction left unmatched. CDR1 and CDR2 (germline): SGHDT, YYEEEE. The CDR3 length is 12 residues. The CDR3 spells CASSSTGSGYTF. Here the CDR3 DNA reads TGTGCCAGCAGCTCGACAGGGAGTGGCTACACCTTC.

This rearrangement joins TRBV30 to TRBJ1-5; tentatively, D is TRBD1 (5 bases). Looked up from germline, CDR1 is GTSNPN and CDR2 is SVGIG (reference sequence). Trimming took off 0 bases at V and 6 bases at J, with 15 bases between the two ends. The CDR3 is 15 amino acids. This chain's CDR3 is CAWSVRGAGGQPQHF. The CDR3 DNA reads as TGTGCCTGGAGTGTACGAGGGGCGGGGGGTCAGCCCCAGCATTTT.

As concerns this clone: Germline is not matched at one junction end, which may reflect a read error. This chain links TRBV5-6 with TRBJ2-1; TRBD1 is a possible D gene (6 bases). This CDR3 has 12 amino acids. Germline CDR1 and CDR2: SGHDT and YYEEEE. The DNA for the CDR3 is TGTGCCAGCAGCTTGGGAGCAGGGGAAGTCCTCTTC. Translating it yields CASSLGAGEVLF. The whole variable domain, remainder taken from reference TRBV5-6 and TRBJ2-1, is DAGVTQSPTHLIKTRGQQVTLRCSPKSGHDTVSWYQQALGQGPQFIFQYYEEEERQRGNFPDRFSGHQFPNYSSELNVNALLLGDSALYLCASSLGAGEVLFGPGTRLTVL.

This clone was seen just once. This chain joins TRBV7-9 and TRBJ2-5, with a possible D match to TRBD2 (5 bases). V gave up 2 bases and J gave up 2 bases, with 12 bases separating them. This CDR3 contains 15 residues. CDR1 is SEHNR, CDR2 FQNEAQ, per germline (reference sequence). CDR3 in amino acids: CASSLSIRGQETQYF. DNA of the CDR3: TGTGCCAGCAGCTTATCTATCCGGGGTCAAGAGACCCAGTACTTC.

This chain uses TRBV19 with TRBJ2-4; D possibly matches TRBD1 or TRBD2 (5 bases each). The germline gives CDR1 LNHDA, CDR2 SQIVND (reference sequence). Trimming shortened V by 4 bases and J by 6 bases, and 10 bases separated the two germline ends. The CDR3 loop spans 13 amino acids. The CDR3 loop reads CASSKGPGNIQYF. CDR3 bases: TGTGCCAGTAGTAAGGGACCGGGAAACATTCAGTACTTC.

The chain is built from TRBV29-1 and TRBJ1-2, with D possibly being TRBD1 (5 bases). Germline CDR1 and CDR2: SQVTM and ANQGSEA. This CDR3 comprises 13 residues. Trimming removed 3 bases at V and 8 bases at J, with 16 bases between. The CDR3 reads CSVDYWAGNGYTF. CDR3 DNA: TGCAGCGTTGATTATTGGGCAGGGAACGGCTACACCTTC.

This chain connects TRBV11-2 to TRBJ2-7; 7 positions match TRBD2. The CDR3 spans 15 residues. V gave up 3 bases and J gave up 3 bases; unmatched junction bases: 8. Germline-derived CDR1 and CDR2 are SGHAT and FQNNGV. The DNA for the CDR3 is TGTGCCAGCAGCTTGGAGCCCCGGGAGGACTACGAGCAGTACTTC. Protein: CASSLEPREDYEQYF.

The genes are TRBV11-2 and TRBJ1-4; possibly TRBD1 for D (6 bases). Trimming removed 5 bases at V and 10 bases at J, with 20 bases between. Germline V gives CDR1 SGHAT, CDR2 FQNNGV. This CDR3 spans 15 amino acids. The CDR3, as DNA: TGTGCCAGCAGCGATATGTGGGGGGGCGACCCAAAACTGTTTTTT. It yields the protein CASSDMWGGDPKLFF. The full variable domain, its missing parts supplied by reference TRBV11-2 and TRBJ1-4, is EAGVAQSPRYKIIEKRQSVAFWCNPISGHATLYWYQQILGQGPKLLIQFQNNGVVDDSQLPKDRFSAERLKGVDSTLKIQPAKLEDSAVYLCASSDMWGGDPKLFFGSGTQLSVL.

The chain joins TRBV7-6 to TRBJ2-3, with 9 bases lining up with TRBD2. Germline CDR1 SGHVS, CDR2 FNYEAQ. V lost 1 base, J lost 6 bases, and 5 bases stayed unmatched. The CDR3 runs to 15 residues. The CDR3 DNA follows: TGTGCCAGCAGCTTAGGGGTAGCGGGGGCGGATACGCAGTATTTT. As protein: CASSLGVAGADTQYF.

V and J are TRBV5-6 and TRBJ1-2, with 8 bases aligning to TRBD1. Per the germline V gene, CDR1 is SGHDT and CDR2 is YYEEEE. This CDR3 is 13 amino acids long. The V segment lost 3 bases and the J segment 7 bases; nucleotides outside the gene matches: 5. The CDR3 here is CASSWDRTSGYTF. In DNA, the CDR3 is TGTGCCAGCAGCTGGGACAGGACAAGTGGCTACACCTTC.

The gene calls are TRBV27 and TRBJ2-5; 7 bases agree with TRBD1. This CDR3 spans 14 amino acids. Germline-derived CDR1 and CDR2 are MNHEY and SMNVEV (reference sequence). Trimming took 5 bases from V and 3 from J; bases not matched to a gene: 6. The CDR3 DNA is TGTGCCAGCAGTAACTACGGGACAGAAGAGACCCAGTACTTC. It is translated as CASSNYGTEETQYF.

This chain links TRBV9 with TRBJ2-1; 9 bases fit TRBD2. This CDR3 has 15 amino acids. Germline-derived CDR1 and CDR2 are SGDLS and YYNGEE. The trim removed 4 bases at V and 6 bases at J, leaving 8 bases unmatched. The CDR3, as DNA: TGTGCCAGCAGCCCGGGCGGGGGGGAGTTCAATGAGCAGTTCTTC. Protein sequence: CASSPGGGEFNEQFF.

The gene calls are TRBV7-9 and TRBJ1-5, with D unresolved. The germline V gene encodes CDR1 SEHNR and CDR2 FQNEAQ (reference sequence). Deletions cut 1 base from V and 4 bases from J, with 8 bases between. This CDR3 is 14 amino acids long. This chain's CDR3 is CASSLEGGNQPQHF. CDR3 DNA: TGTGCCAGCAGCTTAGAGGGTGGGAATCAGCCCCAGCATTTT.

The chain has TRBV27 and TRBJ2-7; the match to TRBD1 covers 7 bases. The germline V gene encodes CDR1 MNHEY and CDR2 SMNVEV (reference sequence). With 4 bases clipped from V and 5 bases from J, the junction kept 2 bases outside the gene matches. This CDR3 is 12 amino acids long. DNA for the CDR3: TGTGCCAGCAGTTCGACAGGGCACGAGCAGTACTTC. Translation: CASSSTGHEQYF.

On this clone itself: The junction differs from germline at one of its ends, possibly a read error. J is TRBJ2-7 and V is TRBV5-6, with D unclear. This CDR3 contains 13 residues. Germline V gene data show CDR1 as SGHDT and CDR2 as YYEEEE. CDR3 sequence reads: CTSSSSLRHEQYF. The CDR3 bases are TGTACCAGCAGCTCCAGCCTGAGGCACGAGCAGTACTTC.

The CDR3 coding sequence is TGTGCCACCCGACTGAGGGAAATCAATCAGCCCCAGCATTTT. This gives the protein CATRLREINQPQHF. The V gene is TRBV6-6, the J gene TRBJ1-5; D remains unclear. V gave up 10 bases and J gave up 3 bases, with 16 bases separating them. Germline CDR1 is MNHNY and CDR2 is SVGAGI (reference sequence). The CDR3 is made up of 14 amino acids.

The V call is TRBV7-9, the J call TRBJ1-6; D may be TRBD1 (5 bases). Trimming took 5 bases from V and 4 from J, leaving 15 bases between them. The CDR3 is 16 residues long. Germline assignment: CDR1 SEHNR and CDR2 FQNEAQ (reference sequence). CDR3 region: CASSKGPAGYNSPLHF. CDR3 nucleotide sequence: TGTGCCAGCAGCAAGGGTCCCGCAGGGTATAATTCACCCCTCCACTTT.

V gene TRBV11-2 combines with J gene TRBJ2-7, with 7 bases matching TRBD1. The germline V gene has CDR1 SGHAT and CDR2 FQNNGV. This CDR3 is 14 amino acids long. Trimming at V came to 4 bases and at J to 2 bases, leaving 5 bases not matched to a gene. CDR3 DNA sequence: TGTGCCAGCAGCTCAACAGGGGAAACCTACGAGCAGTACTTC. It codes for CASSSTGETYEQYF.

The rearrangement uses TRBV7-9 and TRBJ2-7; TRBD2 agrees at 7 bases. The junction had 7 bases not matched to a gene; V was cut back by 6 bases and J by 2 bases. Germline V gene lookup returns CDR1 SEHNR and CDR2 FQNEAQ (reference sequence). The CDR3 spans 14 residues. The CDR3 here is CASRGEGRAYEQYF. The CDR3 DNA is TGTGCCAGCAGAGGGGAGGGGCGGGCCTACGAGCAGTACTTC.

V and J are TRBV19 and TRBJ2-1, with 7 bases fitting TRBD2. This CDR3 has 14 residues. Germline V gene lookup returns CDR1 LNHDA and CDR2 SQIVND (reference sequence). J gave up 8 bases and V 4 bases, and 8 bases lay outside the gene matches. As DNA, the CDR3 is TGTGCCAGTAGTAAAGTCTGGGGGGGTGATGAGCAGTTCTTC. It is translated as CASSKVWGGDEQFF.